The next 2 T cell receptor beta chains were all read from a single sample in a study of T cell clusters in autoimmune cytopenias (dated by TCRdb to between 2019 and 2020). For each sample, TRB amplification used approximately 230 ng of peripheral blood genomic DNA, equal to some 35,000 genome equivalents. The reads were generated on an Illumina MiSeq. To amplify TRB rearrangements, a touch-down multiplex PCR protocol was run with the TRB-A and TRB-B primer pools combined in a single tube. The reads went through TCRdb reprocessing, and each CDR3 protein sequence gets one entry with no DNA. The table of this sample itemizes over 6,000 distinct CDR3 sequences. The ten largest make up roughly 9.9% of the sample. This sample was shared with a second study, whose subject was T cell repertoires in aging, cancer and after chemotherapy.

The sequenced sample was peripheral blood. These receptors came from a human donor in good health.

V is TRBV10-3 and J is TRBJ1-2; TCRdb lists TRBD1, though no DNA is available to test this call. There are 12 residues in the CDR3. CDR1 is ENHRY and CDR2 is SYGVKD in the germline V gene. CDR3 loop: CAIQQGIYGYTF.

The chain uses TRBV20-1 and TRBJ2-7; the TCRdb call, TRBD1, lacks DNA for checking. The germline V gene has CDR1 DFQATT and CDR2 SNEGSKA (reference sequence). CDR3 size: 15 residues. The CDR3 sequence: CSAREPGGAEYEQYF.